This TCR beta chain is drawn from a study of vaccination effects on CD4 cells after COVID-19. Study details: Everyone in the study got two shots of either the BNT162b2 or mRNA-1273 vaccine. Findings and caveats of the study: At late timepoints after vaccination, vaccine- and infection-induced clones shrank markedly.

Antigen-specific CD4+ T cell clonotypes were called by their expansion after viral peptide-pool culture in ViraFEST. Investigators separated out CD4+ T cells once 10 days of culture had passed. Neither prior SARS-CoV-2 infection nor positive nucleocapsid antibodies were present in the vaccine recipients. IL-2 medium was substituted for half the medium on days 3 and 7. The germline V gene has CDR1 LNHDA and CDR2 SQIVND (reference sequence). The CDR3 runs to 15 residues. The V gene lost 6 bases and the J gene lost 5 bases, with 17 bases spanning the gap. Assay: immunoSEQ multiplex PCR; the TCRdb copy retains only in-frame clones and omits some. Here the sample spans roughly 20,000 clones, around 68% being singletons. With regard to this clone: The target antigen is unknown.

The material sequenced was CD4+ T cells from PBMCs cultured with HCoV-NL63 spike peptides, taken before COVID-19 vaccination. The chain combines TRBV19 with TRBJ2-1; TRBD1 might be the D (6 bases). This clonotype was obtained from a human donor who received a COVID-19 vaccine. The CDR3 sequence is CASRKRKDRDNEQFF. The CDR3 coding sequence is TGTGCCAGTAGGAAGCGAAAGGACAGAGACAATGAGCAGTTCTTC.